This record covers a single TCR beta chain. Its antigen remains unidentified. The PCR made use of 60 Vbeta and 13 Jbeta primers. Clones were sequenced by immunoSEQ multiplex PCR, and TCRdb holds only the in-frame ones, with some missing. Across around 80,000 clones, the top ten clones capture 0.8% to 1% of the sample. The sample comes from a study of cytomegalovirus exposure and HLA in healthy donors. The CDR3 sequence is 16 residues long. Germline assignment: CDR1 SGHRS and CDR2 YFSETQ. V lost 0 bases to trimming and J lost 3 bases; unmatched junction nucleotides: 3. Whole-study results and caveats: Specificity for CMV antigens was confirmed in vitro for a few of the CMV-associated chains. In a later analysis, HLA-associated beta chains showed higher expansion and lower generation probabilities than comparable chains. Productive rates of about 90% or about 30% were seen for most TCR beta V segments in an earlier analysis. Another analysis was done later, and it associated roughly 15,000 TCR beta sequences with HLA alleles at 0.05 false discovery rate.

This sequence was found in a boy younger than 18 in good health and CMV-seronegative. This chain joins TRBV5-1 and TRBJ2-3; 11 positions match TRBD2. The sequenced sample consisted of PBMCs. The CDR3 spells CASSLDSGGGTDTQYF. The CDR3 DNA reads TGCGCCAGCAGCTTGGATAGCGGGGGGGGTACAGATACGCAGTATTTT.